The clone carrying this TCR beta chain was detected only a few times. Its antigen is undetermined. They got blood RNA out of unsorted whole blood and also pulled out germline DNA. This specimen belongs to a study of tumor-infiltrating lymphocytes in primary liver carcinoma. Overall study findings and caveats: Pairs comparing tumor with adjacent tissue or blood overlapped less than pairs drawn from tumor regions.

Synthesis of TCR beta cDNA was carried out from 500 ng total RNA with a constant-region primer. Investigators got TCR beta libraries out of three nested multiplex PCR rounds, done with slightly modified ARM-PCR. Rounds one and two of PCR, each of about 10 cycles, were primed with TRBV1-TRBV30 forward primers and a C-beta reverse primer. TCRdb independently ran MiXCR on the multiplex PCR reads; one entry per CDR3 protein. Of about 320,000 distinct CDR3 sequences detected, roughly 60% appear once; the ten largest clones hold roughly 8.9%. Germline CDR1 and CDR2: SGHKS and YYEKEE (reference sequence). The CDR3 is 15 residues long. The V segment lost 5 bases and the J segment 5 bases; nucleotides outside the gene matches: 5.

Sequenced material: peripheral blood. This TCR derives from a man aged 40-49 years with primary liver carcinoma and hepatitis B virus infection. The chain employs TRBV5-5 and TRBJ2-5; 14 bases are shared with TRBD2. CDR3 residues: CASRYRLAGGETQYF. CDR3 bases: TGTGCCAGCAGGTATCGACTAGCGGGAGGGGAGACCCAGTACTTC.